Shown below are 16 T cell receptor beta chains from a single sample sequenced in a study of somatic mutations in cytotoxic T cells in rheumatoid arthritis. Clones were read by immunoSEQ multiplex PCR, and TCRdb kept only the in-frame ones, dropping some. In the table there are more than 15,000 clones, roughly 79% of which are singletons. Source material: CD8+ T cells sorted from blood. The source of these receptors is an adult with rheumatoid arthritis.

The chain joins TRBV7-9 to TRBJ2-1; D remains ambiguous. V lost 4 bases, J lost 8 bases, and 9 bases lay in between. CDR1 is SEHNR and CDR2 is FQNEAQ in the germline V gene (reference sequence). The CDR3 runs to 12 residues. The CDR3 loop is CASSSESHEQFF. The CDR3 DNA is TGTGCCAGCAGCTCCGAATCCCATGAGCAGTTCTTC.

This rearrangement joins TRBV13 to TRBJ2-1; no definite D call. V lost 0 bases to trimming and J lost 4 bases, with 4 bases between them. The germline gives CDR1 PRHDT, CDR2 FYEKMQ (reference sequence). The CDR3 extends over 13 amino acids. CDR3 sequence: CASSLGGYNEQFF. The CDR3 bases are TGTGCCAGCAGCTTAGGCGGTTACAATGAGCAGTTCTTC.

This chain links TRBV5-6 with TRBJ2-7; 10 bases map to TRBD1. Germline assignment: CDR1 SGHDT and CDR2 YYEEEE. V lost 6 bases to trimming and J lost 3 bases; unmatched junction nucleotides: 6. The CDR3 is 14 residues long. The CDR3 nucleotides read TGTGCCAGCACCTATGGGACAGGGGACTACGAGCAGTACTTC. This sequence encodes CASTYGTGDYEQYF. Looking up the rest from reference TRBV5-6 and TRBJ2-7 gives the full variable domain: DAGVTQSPTHLIKTRGQQVTLRCSPKSGHDTVSWYQQALGQGPQFIFQYYEEEERQRGNFPDRFSGHQFPNYSSELNVNALLLGDSALYLCASTYGTGDYEQYFGPGTRLTVT.

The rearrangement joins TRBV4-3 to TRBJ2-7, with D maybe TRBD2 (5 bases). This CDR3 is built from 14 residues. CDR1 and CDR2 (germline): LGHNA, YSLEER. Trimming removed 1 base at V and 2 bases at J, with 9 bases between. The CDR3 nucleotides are TGCGCCAGCAGCCAAGGGACTGATGCCTACGAGCAGTACTTC. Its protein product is CASSQGTDAYEQYF.

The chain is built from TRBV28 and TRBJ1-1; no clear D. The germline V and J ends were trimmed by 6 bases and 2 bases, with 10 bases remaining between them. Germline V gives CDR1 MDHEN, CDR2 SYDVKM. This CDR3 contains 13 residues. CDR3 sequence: CASSSGINTEAFF. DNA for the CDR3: TGTGCCAGCAGCTCCGGTATTAACACTGAAGCTTTCTTT.

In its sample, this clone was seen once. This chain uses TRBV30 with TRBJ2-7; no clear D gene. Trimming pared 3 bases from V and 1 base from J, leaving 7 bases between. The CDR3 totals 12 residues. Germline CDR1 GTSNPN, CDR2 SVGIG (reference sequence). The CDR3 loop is CAWRDYSYEQYF. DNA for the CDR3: TGTGCCTGGAGGGATTATTCCTACGAGCAGTACTTC.

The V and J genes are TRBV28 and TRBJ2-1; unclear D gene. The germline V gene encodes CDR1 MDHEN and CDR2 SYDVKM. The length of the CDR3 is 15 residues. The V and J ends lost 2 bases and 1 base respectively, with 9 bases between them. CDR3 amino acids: CASSLGSLSYNEQFF. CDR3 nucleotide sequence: TGTGCCAGCAGTTTAGGTAGCCTATCCTACAATGAGCAGTTCTTC.

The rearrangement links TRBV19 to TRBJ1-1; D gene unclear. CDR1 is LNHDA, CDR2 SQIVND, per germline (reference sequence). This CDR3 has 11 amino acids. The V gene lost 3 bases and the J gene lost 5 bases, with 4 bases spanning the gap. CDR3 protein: CASSMVTEAFF. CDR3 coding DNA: TGTGCCAGTAGTATGGTAACTGAAGCTTTCTTT.

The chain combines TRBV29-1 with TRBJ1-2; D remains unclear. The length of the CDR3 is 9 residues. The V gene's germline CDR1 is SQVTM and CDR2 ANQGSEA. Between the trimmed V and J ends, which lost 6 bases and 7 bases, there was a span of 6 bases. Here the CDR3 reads CSVSAGYTF. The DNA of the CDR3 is TGCAGCGTGTCCGCTGGCTACACCTTC.

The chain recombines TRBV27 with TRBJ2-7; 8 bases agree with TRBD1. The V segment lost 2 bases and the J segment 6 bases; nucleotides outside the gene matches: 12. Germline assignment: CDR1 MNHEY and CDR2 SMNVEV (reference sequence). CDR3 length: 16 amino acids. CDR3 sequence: CASSLIFSQGAGEQYF. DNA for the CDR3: TGTGCCAGCAGTTTAATATTCAGCCAGGGGGCCGGCGAGCAGTACTTC.

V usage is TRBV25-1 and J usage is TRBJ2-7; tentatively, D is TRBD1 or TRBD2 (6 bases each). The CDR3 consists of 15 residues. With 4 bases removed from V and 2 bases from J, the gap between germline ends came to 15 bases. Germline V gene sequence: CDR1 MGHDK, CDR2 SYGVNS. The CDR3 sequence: CASSGGGSGPYEQYF. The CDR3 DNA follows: TGTGCCAGCAGTGGAGGGGGTAGCGGACCCTACGAGCAGTACTTC.

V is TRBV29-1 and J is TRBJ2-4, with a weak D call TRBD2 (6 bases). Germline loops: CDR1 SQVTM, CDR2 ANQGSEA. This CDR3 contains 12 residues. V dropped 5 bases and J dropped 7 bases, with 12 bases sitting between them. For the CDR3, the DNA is TGCAGCGTTTGTAAGAGCGGGAACATTCAGTACTTC. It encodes CSVCKSGNIQYF.

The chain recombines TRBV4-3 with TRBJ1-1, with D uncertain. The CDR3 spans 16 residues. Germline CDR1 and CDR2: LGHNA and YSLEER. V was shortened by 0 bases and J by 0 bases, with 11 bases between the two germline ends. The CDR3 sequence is CASSQDQAVMNTEAFF. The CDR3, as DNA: TGCGCCAGCAGCCAAGACCAGGCGGTAATGAACACTGAAGCTTTCTTT.

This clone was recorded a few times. CDR3 protein: CAIGGYSPYEQYF. The CDR3 DNA is TGTGCCATAGGGGGGTATTCTCCCTACGAGCAGTACTTC. The chain carries TRBV15 and TRBJ2-7; D may correspond to TRBD1 or TRBD2 (6 bases each). CDR1 is LNHNV and CDR2 is YYDKDF in the germline V gene (reference sequence). V was trimmed by 10 bases and J by 2 bases, leaving 15 bases between them. The CDR3 extends over 13 amino acids.

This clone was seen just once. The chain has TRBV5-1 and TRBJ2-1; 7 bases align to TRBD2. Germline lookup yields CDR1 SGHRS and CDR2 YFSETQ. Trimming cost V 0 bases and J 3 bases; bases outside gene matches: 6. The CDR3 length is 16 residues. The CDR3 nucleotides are TGCGCCAGCAGCTTGGTGGGAGGGGCTGACTACAATGAGCAGTTCTTC. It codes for CASSLVGGADYNEQFF.

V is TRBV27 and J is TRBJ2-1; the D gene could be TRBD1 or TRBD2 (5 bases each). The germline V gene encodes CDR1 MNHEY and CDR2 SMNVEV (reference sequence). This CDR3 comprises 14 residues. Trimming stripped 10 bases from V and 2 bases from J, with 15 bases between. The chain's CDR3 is CATIRDATYNEQFF. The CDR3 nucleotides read TGTGCCACCATCCGGGACGCCACCTACAATGAGCAGTTCTTC.